Detailed here is one TCR beta chain. The data were obtained in a study of blood T cell repertoires in COVID-19. V dropped 4 bases and J dropped 7; count of bases not matched to a gene: 10. Germline V CDR1 and CDR2: LGHDT, YNNKEL (reference sequence). This CDR3 spans 16 amino acids. The assay was immunoSEQ multiplex PCR, and TCRdb's table has in-frame clones only and misses some. The sample lists some 340,000 clones, more than 85% occurring once. The source material was PBMCs or T cells enriched from blood (not recorded which). The gene calls are TRBV3-1 (or the pseudogene TRBV3-2) and TRBJ2-2; TRBD2 agrees at 9 bases. The source is a woman in her twenties or thirties who had been exposed to COVID-19. The CDR3 region has the DNA TGTGCCAGCAGCCCCTCCGGGCGGGGGGGCTTCGGGGAGCTGTTTTTT. This encodes CASSPSGRGGFGELFF.